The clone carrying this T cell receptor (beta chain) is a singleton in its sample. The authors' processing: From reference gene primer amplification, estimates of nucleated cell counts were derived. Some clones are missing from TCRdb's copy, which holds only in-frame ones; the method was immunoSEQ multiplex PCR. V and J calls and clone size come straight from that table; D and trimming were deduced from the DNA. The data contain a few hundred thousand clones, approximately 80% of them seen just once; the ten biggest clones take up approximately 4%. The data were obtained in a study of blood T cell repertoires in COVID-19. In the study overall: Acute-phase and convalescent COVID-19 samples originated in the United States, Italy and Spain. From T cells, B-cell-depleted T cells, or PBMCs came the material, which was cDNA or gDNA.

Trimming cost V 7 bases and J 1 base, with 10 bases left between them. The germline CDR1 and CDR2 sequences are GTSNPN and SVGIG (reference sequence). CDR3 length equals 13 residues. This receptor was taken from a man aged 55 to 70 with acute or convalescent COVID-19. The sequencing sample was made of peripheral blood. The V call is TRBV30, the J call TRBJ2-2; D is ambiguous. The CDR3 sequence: CAFYCLNTGELFF. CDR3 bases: TGTGCCTTCTACTGTCTGAACACCGGGGAGCTGTTTTTT.